These T cell receptor beta chains were read from a single sample in a study of blood T cells in healthy people across ages. Each CDR3 protein is one row after TCRdb ran MiXCR on the 5' RACE reads. In the table there are approximately 800,000 distinct CDR3 sequences, 50% to 65% of which are singletons. The specimen was blood. These receptors were taken from a man older than 75 in good health. Both conserved end residues are trimmed from each CDR3.

V gene	J gene	CDR3 protein
TRBV6-2/TRBV6-3	TRBJ2-1	ASSSWTSRSSYNEQF
TRBV29-1	TRBJ1-1	SVGQGSDTEAF
TRBV11-2	TRBJ2-1	ASSLVASGVSYNEQF
TRBV4-2	TRBJ2-1	ASSPGLAGGNEQF
TRBV20-1	TRBJ2-2	SASRPRAPGELF
TRBV9	TRBJ2-7	ASSVAPVYGEQY
TRBV29-1	TRBJ2-7	SGGTGISEQY
TRBV27	.	ASRPGQGAEQY
TRBV12-3/TRBV12-4	TRBJ2-4	ASMGLAGASGKNIQY
TRBV29-1	TRBJ1-2	SVEGQGTSGYT
TRBV25-1	TRBJ1-1	ASSEREDTEAF
TRBV7-4	TRBJ1-4	ASGDPTGNNEKLF
TRBV2	TRBJ2-7	ASTGSTGKYEQY
TRBV10-3	TRBJ1-1	ASYPGQADTEAF
TRBV5-1	TRBJ2-3	ASSPPGTSSTDTQY
TRBV6-5	TRBJ2-5	ASSYSKEAGLDQETQY
TRBV4-2	TRBJ2-7	ASSQDLTDTTYEQY
TRBV24-1	TRBJ2-1	ATSDSNSLAEF
TRBV5-1	TRBJ1-2	ASSGGQGAGYGYT
TRBV29-1	TRBJ1-4	SALAINEKLF
TRBV24-1	TRBJ2-5	ATSEGTNNEQY
TRBV3-1	TRBJ2-3	ASSPKGARTDTQY
TRBV5-6	TRBJ2-3	ASSTWTSGARYAY
TRBV27	TRBJ1-1	ASSLSGVGTEAF
TRBV7-2	TRBJ2-1	ASSLGQVFPSYNEQF
TRBV12-3/TRBV12-4	TRBJ2-3	ASRLLPDTQY
TRBV29-1	TRBJ2-1	SVEGAVGVEQF
TRBV29-1	TRBJ1-1	SGGSGEAF
TRBV28	TRBJ1-5	ASTCGPPQH
TRBV7-2	TRBJ1-5	ASSLVSGQPQH
TRBV10-3	TRBJ1-2	AISGNSNYGYT
TRBV7-9	TRBJ2-1	ASSQTLGSYNEQF
TRBV6-5	TRBJ2-4	ASSYTTGQGQY
TRBV28	TRBJ2-7	ASSFPGQGASYEQY
TRBV5-1	TRBJ2-3	ASSLGGTGRRDTQY
TRBV6-5	TRBJ1-1	ASSLGWQDTEAF
TRBV3-1	TRBJ2-3	ASSQDRATDTQY
TRBV7-6	TRBJ1-1	VSSLAPGNTEAF
TRBV15	TRBJ1-2	ATSGPDRVANYGYT
TRBV9	TRBJ2-3	ASSVEGRTDTQY
TRBV14	TRBJ1-2	ASSQEWDPHYGYT
TRBV12-3/TRBV12-4	TRBJ2-1	ASSGDLGEQF
TRBV18	TRBJ2-7	ASSPRLQGSPYEQY
TRBV6-1	TRBJ2-7	ASSQLDLDTYEQY
TRBV7-4	TRBJ2-7	VIKGLSYEQY
TRBV12-3/TRBV12-4	TRBJ2-1	ASSGWGRPQSSYNEQF
TRBV5-1	TRBJ1-2	ASSLQPTVPYGYT
TRBV27	TRBJ2-2	ASSFQGTGELF
TRBV20-1	TRBJ2-7	SPAGQGTEQY
TRBV6-5	TRBJ2-7	AGSYGTGVSYEQY
TRBV24-1	TRBJ1-2	ATRPSANYGYT
TRBV4-1	TRBJ2-1	ASSQGADPFVRF
TRBV6-4	TRBJ2-1	ASSARTSGSGEQF